The 26 T cell receptor beta chains below come from one sample, sequenced in a study of T cell repertoires in cytomegalovirus infection. Their specific antigens are unknown. TCRdb reanalysed the reads using MiXCR and keeps one entry per CDR3 protein. The sample has around 800,000 distinct CDR3 sequences; approximately 29% are singletons. The material sequenced was cultured CD8+ T cells from PBMCs, taken from culture after CMV antigen stimulation. The source of these receptors is a human donor in good health (CMV status not recorded). Some clones in this sample may be carry-over from other donors' samples.

The CDR3 sequence: CASSIAGTAHSPWGNYGYTF. CDR3 bases: TGTGCCAGCAGCATCGCCGGGACAGCACATTCACCCTGGGGCAACTATGGCTACACCTTC. The chain links TRBV5-4 to TRBJ1-2; 7 bases agree with TRBD1. Germline assignment: CDR1 SGHNT and CDR2 YYREEE (reference sequence). This CDR3 spans 20 amino acids. J was trimmed by 2 bases and V by 4 bases; bases with no gene match: 23.

The chain uses TRBV6-1 and TRBJ1-1; D is unclear. V was pared by 0 bases and J by 0 bases, with 11 bases between. The CDR3 length is 16 residues. CDR1 MNHNS and CDR2 SASEGT come from the germline V gene. The DNA for the CDR3 is TGTGCCAGCAGTGAAGCGCAGGACGGGATGAACACTGAAGCTTTCTTT. Translating it yields CASSEAQDGMNTEAFF.

The V call is TRBV6-2 or TRBV6-3, the J call TRBJ1-1; possible D gene TRBD1, 5 bases. Germline-derived CDR1 and CDR2 are MNHEY and SVGEGT. V lost 8 bases and J lost 7, with 11 bases in between. The CDR3 covers 11 residues. DNA for the CDR3: TGTGCCAGCGGGGGAGGGAATGAAGCTTTCTTT. It is translated as CASGGGNEAFF.

V is TRBV19 and J is TRBJ2-1; no firm D call. Between the trimmed V and J ends, which lost 7 bases and 4 bases, there was a span of 11 bases. The CDR3 is 13 residues long. Per germline, CDR1 LNHDA and CDR2 SQIVND (reference sequence). In DNA form, the CDR3 reads TGTGCCAGTACCCCAGCGACTTACAATGAGCAGTTCTTC. Protein: CASTPATYNEQFF. The variable domain in full, completed from reference TRBV19 and TRBJ2-1, reads DGGITQSPKYLFRKEGQNVTLSCEQNLNHDAMYWYRQDPGQGLRLIYYSQIVNDFQKGDIAEGYSVSREKKESFPLTVTSAQKNPTAFYLCASTPATYNEQFFGPGTRLTVL.

As for this clonotype: Since a much larger clone is just one base distant, this may be a read error. J is TRBJ2-1 and V is TRBV7-2; 8 bases fit TRBD2. CDR1 and CDR2 from the germline V gene are SGHTA and FQGNSA. V trimming: 5 bases; J trimming: 6 bases; junction bases outside the gene matches: 9. The CDR3 consists of 15 residues. CDR3 protein: CASSPGTRTCNEQFF. CDR3 sequence (DNA): TGTGCCAGCAGCCCCGGGACTAGAACTTGCAATGAGCAGTTCTTC.

The chain uses TRBV7-6 and TRBJ2-2, with a tentative D call TRBD2 (6 bases). Trimming cost V 1 base and J 1 base, with 13 bases left between them. The germline V gene encodes CDR1 SGHVS and CDR2 FNYEAQ. The CDR3 extends over 17 amino acids. The DNA for the CDR3 is TGTGCCAGCAGCTTAGAAGGCGGGGAAGGGAACACCGGGGAGCTGTTTTTT. Translated, it gives CASSLEGGEGNTGELFF. The variable domain in full, completed from reference TRBV7-6 and TRBJ2-2, reads GAGVSQSPRYKVTKRGQDVALRCDPISGHVSLYWYRQALGQGPEFLTYFNYEAQQDKSGLPNDRFSAERPEGSISTLTIQRTEQRDSAMYRCASSLEGGEGNTGELFFGEGSRLTVL.

This clonotype was picked up a small number of times. J is TRBJ2-5 and V is TRBV7-9; D is perhaps TRBD1 or TRBD2 (5 bases each). The germline CDR1 and CDR2 sequences are SEHNR and FQNEAQ (reference sequence). V lost 0 bases to trimming and J lost 5 bases, with 13 bases between them. The CDR3 consists of 15 residues. The CDR3 bases are TGTGCCAGCAGCTTAGCCCCCGGGACGGTGGAGACCCAGTACTTC. As protein: CASSLAPGTVETQYF. The variable domain in full, with the rest retrieved from reference TRBV7-9 and TRBJ2-5, is DTGVSQNPRHKITKRGQNVTFRCDPISEHNRLYWYRQTLGQGPEFLTYFQNEAQLEKSRLLSDRFSAERPKGSFSTLEIQRTEQGDSAMYLCASSLAPGTVETQYFGPGTRLLVL.

This clonotype was seen a few times. The J gene is TRBJ2-3, the V gene TRBV6-1; 8 nucleotides line up with TRBD1. Per germline, CDR1 MNHNS and CDR2 SASEGT. This CDR3 has 15 amino acids. V lost 4 bases, J lost 4 bases, and 7 bases stayed unmatched. The CDR3 sequence is CASSGKDRVADTQYF. CDR3 sequence (DNA): TGTGCCAGCAGTGGTAAGGACAGGGTCGCAGATACGCAGTATTTT.

This clonotype was observed a few times. The CDR3: CASSYHRNPYNEQFF. DNA of the CDR3: TGTGCCAGCAGTTACCACAGGAACCCCTACAATGAGCAGTTCTTC. The chain joins TRBV6-5 to TRBJ2-1, with D possibly TRBD1 on 5 matching bases. There are 15 residues in the CDR3. Between the trimmed V and J ends, which lost 2 bases and 2 bases, there was a span of 10 bases. Germline V gene data show CDR1 as MNHEY and CDR2 as SVGAGI.

The chain has TRBV6-5 and TRBJ1-1, with 9 positions matching TRBD1. V gave up 4 bases and J gave up 5 bases; unmatched junction bases: 8. This CDR3 is built from 15 residues. Germline V CDR1 and CDR2: MNHEY, SVGAGI. The CDR3 coding sequence is TGTGCCAGCAGTTCCCCCGGGACAGGGCGGACTGAAGCTTTCTTT. It translates to CASSSPGTGRTEAFF.

This sequence joins TRBV7-9 and TRBJ1-5; D call uncertain. Trimming took off 4 bases at V and 0 bases at J, with 7 bases between the two ends. This CDR3 is built from 14 residues. Germline V gene lookup returns CDR1 SEHNR and CDR2 FQNEAQ (reference sequence). CDR3 protein: CASSWGHSNQPQHF. CDR3 nucleotide sequence: TGTGCCAGCAGCTGGGGTCATAGCAATCAGCCCCAGCATTTT. The variable domain in full, with the rest retrieved from reference TRBV7-9 and TRBJ1-5, is DTGVSQNPRHKITKRGQNVTFRCDPISEHNRLYWYRQTLGQGPEFLTYFQNEAQLEKSRLLSDRFSAERPKGSFSTLEIQRTEQGDSAMYLCASSWGHSNQPQHFGDGTRLSIL.

At least ten counts were recorded for this clonotype. The chain couples TRBV7-8 to TRBJ1-4; D gene ambiguous. The CDR3 contains 15 residues. Germline CDR1 SGHVS, CDR2 FQNEAQ. V lost 1 base and J 4 bases, leaving 10 bases between the germline ends. CDR3 bases: TGTGCCAGCAGCTTAGGATATAGGGATAATGAAAAACTGTTTTTT. Translating gives CASSLGYRDNEKLFF. Full variable domain (remainder filled in from reference TRBV7-8 and TRBJ1-4): GAGVSQSPRYKVAKRGQDVALRCDPISGHVSLFWYQQALGQGPEFLTYFQNEAQLDKSGLPSDRFFAERPEGSVSTLKIQRTQQEDSAVYLCASSLGYRDNEKLFFGSGTQLSVL.

The CDR3: CASSLGEHTDTQYF. In DNA, the CDR3 is TGTGCCAGCAGCTTGGGGGAACACACAGATACGCAGTATTTT. This chain links TRBV7-2 with TRBJ2-3; D possibly uses TRBD1 or TRBD2 (5 bases each). V shed 3 bases and J shed 2 bases, with 9 bases lying between them. The CDR3 loop spans 14 amino acids. In germline, CDR1 is SGHTA, CDR2 FQGNSA.

This chain joins TRBV27 and TRBJ2-1, with 10 bases matching TRBD2. Germline loops: CDR1 MNHEY, CDR2 SMNVEV (reference sequence). J gave up 7 bases and V 6 bases, and 9 bases lay outside the gene matches. The CDR3 is 15 residues long. The CDR3 DNA reads as TGTGCCAGCAGGCCCCAGCGGGGGGGCAATAATGAGCAGTTCTTC. It translates to CASRPQRGGNNEQFF.

The chain recombines TRBV5-6 with TRBJ1-6; D call uncertain. Germline assignment: CDR1 SGHDT and CDR2 YYEEEE. Trimming pared 4 bases from V and 8 bases from J, leaving 13 bases between. The CDR3 has 14 amino acids. CDR3 sequence reads: CASSPDVDYSPLHF. Written as DNA, the CDR3 is TGTGCCAGCAGCCCGGACGTAGATTATTCACCCCTCCACTTT.

This chain connects TRBV6-6 to TRBJ2-3, with 7 bases matching TRBD2. Germline CDR1 MNHNY, CDR2 SVGAGI (reference sequence). This CDR3 comprises 14 residues. V lost 6 bases, J lost 5 bases, and 8 bases stayed unmatched. CDR3 sequence reads: CASRRGGAGDTQYF. CDR3 DNA sequence: TGTGCCAGCAGACGGGGAGGGGCCGGAGATACGCAGTATTTT.

This clonotype was picked up a small number of times. The J gene is TRBJ1-1, the V gene TRBV27; D gene ambiguous. This CDR3 is built from 15 residues. V was clipped by 2 bases and J by 4 bases, with 14 bases between them. Germline V lookup: CDR1 MNHEY, CDR2 SMNVEV (reference sequence). The CDR3 is CASSLSLGGGTEAFF. The CDR3 nucleotides read TGTGCCAGCAGTTTAAGTTTGGGCGGAGGCACTGAAGCTTTCTTT.

The chain is built from TRBV5-4 and TRBJ1-1, with 8 positions matching TRBD1. This CDR3 is 15 amino acids long. V lost 4 bases, J lost 5 bases, and 10 bases stayed unmatched. CDR1 is SGHNT, CDR2 YYREEE, per germline (reference sequence). This chain's CDR3 is CASSPFDRGMTEAFF. As DNA, the CDR3 is TGTGCCAGCAGCCCTTTCGACAGGGGCATGACTGAAGCTTTCTTT.

The sample holds a few counts of this clonotype. The V call is TRBV6-1, the J call TRBJ2-7; 9 bases match TRBD2. V trimming: 6 bases; J trimming: 3 bases; junction bases outside the gene matches: 6. Germline CDR1 reads MNHNS; CDR2 reads SASEGT. The CDR3 totals 14 residues. DNA for the CDR3: TGTGCCAGCAGCGTAGCGGGGGAGAACTACGAGCAGTACGTC. It translates to CASSVAGENYEQYV.

The rearrangement joins TRBV7-6 to TRBJ1-3; D ambiguous. V gave up 0 bases and J gave up 4 bases, with 10 bases separating them. This CDR3 spans 15 amino acids. Germline V gene sequence: CDR1 SGHVS, CDR2 FNYEAQ. The CDR3 region is CASSLALGLGNTIYF. The CDR3 DNA sequence: TGTGCCAGCAGCTTAGCGCTGGGTCTCGGAAACACCATATATTTT.

As concerns this clonotype: A read error may produce the germline difference seen at one junction end. J is TRBJ2-1 and V is TRBV7-6; D possibly matches TRBD1 or TRBD2 (6 bases each). The germline V gene encodes CDR1 SGHVS and CDR2 FNYEAQ. The CDR3 is made up of 16 amino acids. The CDR3 is CASSLAWGAGADEQFF. In DNA form, the CDR3 reads TGTGCTAGCAGCTTAGCGTGGGGGGCAGGGGCTGATGAGCAGTTCTTC.

The chain uses TRBV12-3 or TRBV12-4 and TRBJ2-5; a possible D gene is TRBD2 (6 bases). The V end was cut by 0 bases, the J end by 0 bases, with 14 bases between. The CDR3 length is 17 residues. CDR3 in DNA: TGTGCCAGCAGTTTAGCGCTCAACGGGGGTTACCAAGAGACCCAGTACTTC. It translates to CASSLALNGGYQETQYF.

This clonotype appeared a few times. J is TRBJ2-3 and V is TRBV27; 11 bases agree with TRBD2. Trimming removed 5 bases from V and 2 bases from J; junction bases left unmatched: 6. Germline assignment: CDR1 MNHEY and CDR2 SMNVEV (reference sequence). The CDR3 length is 16 residues. The CDR3 DNA sequence: TGTGCCAGCAGTACCGGGACTAGCGGTTACACAGATACGCAGTATTTT. It is translated as CASSTGTSGYTDTQYF.

This chain uses TRBV6-1 with TRBJ2-7; D gene uncertain. There are 16 residues in the CDR3. Germline V gene lookup returns CDR1 MNHNS and CDR2 SASEGT. Trimming pared 2 bases from V and 0 bases from J, leaving 14 bases between. For the CDR3, the DNA is TGTGCCAGCAGTGAAATAGGCCAGCCCAGCTCCTACGAGCAGTACGTC. Protein: CASSEIGQPSSYEQYV.

This chain connects TRBV27 to TRBJ1-2; 8 bases are shared with TRBD1. The CDR3 consists of 14 residues. Germline V lookup: CDR1 MNHEY, CDR2 SMNVEV (reference sequence). V shed 6 bases and J 4 bases; nucleotides not matched to a gene: 7. DNA of the CDR3: TGTGCCAGCAGGCCTTTCGGGACAGGCTATGGCTACACCTTC. This translates into CASRPFGTGYGYTF.

This clonotype was counted many times. The V and J genes are TRBV7-8 and TRBJ2-1; either TRBD1 or TRBD2 may supply D (6 bases each). The CDR3 has 16 amino acids. V lost 5 bases to trimming and J lost 0 bases, with 14 bases between them. Germline values: CDR1 SGHVS, CDR2 FQNEAQ. Here the CDR3 DNA reads TGTGCCAGCAGCCTAGGGGGGCTGGGCTCCTACAATGAGCAGTTCTTC. Its translation: CASSLGGLGSYNEQFF.